This record looks at one T cell receptor (beta chain) sequence and its context. Self-reported history from a screening survey and questionnaire set each donor's cohort. Original processing notes: How many nucleated cells were present was estimated from reference gene primer amplification. Assay: immunoSEQ multiplex PCR; the TCRdb copy retains only in-frame clones and omits some. Clone size and the V and J calls come from that table; the DNA yielded D and trimming. Among 200,000 to 300,000 clones listed, 85% to 90% were seen once. The sample comes from a study of blood T cell repertoires in COVID-19. Study details: Specimens from acute and convalescent COVID-19 originated in the United States, Italy and Spain.

Trimming removed 1 base at V and 1 base at J, with 13 bases between. Germline-derived CDR1 and CDR2 are SEHNR and FQNEAQ (reference sequence). This CDR3 has 17 residues. The V and J genes are TRBV7-9 and TRBJ2-2, with D perhaps matching TRBD2 (5 bases). Sequencing was performed on PBMCs or T cells enriched from blood (not recorded which). The TCR comes from a man aged 35 to 55 who had recovered from COVID-19. The CDR3 is CASSLEVSAENTGELFF. The CDR3 DNA is TGTGCCAGCAGCTTAGAGGTTAGCGCCGAGAACACCGGGGAGCTGTTTTTT.